This TCR beta chain was identified during a study of blood T cell repertoires in COVID-19. Whole-study context: Samples came from the United States, Italy and Spain, spanning acute and convalescent COVID-19.

The method was immunoSEQ multiplex PCR; TCRdb's version includes in-frame clones alone and lacks a portion of them. Of hundreds of thousands of clones listed, around 88% are singletons. Germline V gene data show CDR1 as SGHTA and CDR2 as FQGTGA. V lost 5 bases to trimming and J lost 6 bases; unmatched junction nucleotides: 7. The CDR3 is made up of 14 amino acids. The receptor was derived from a woman in her thirties or forties with acute COVID-19. The specimen sequenced was PBMCs or T cells enriched from blood (not recorded which). The chain carries TRBV7-3 and TRBJ1-2; TRBD1 aligns across 9 bases. The CDR3 reads CASSTTRQGDGYTF. CDR3 nucleotides: TGTGCCAGCAGCACCACTAGACAGGGGGATGGCTACACCTTC.